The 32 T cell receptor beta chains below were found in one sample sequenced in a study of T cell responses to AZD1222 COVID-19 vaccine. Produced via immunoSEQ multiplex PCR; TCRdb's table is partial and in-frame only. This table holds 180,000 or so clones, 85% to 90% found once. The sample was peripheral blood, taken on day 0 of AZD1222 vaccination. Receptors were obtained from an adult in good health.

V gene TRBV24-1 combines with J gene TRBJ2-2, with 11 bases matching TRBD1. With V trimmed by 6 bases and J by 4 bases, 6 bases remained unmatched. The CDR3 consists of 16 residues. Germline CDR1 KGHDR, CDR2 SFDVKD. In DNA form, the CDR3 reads TGTGCCACCAGTATACCGGGACAGGGGGGCACCGGGGAGCTGTTTTTT. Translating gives CATSIPGQGGTGELFF.

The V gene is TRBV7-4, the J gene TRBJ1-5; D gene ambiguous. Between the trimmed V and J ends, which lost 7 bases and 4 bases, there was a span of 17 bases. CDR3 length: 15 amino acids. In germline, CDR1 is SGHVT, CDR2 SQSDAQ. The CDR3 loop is CASTTEPQSNQPQHF. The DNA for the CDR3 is TGTGCCAGCACCACGGAGCCCCAGAGTAATCAGCCCCAGCATTTT. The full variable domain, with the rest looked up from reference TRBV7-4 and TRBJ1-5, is GAGVSQSPRYKVAKRGRDVALRCDSISGHVTLYWYRQTLGQGSEVLTYSQSDAQRDKSGRPSGRFSAERPERSVSTLKIQRTEQGDSAVYLCASTTEPQSNQPQHFGDGTRLSIL.

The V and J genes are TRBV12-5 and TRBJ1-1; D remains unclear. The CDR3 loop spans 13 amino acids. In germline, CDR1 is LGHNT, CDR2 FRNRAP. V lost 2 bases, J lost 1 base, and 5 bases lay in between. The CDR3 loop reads CASGLNTNTEAFF. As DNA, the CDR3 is TGTGCTAGTGGTTTGAACACGAACACTGAAGCTTTCTTT.

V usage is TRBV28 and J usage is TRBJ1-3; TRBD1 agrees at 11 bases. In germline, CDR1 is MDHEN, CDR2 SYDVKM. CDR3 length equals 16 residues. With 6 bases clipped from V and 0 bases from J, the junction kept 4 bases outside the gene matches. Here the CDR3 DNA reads TGTGCCAGCAGCCCGGACAGGGGGCGCTCTGGAAACACCATATATTTT. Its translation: CASSPDRGRSGNTIYF.

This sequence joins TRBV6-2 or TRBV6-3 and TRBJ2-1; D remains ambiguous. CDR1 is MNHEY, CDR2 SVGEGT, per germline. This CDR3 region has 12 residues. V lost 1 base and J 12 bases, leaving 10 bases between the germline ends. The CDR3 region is CASSYLKAVQFF. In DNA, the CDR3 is TGTGCCAGCAGTTACTTAAAGGCGGTGCAGTTCTTC.

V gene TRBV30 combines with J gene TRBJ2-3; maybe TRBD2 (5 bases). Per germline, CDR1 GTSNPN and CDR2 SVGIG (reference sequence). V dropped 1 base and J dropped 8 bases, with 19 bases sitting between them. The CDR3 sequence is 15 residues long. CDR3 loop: CAWSDSEKAAATQYF. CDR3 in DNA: TGTGCCTGGAGTGATAGCGAGAAGGCTGCAGCTACGCAGTATTTT. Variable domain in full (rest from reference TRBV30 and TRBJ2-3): SQTIHQWPATLVQPVGSPLSLECTVEGTSNPNLYWYRQAAGRGLQLLFYSVGIGQISSEVPQNLSASRPQDRQFILSSKKLLLSDSGFYLCAWSDSEKAAATQYFGPGTRLTVL.

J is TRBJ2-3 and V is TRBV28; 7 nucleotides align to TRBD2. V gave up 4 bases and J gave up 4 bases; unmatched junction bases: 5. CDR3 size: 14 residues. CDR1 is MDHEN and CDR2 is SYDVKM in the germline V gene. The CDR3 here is CASSSSGPPDTQYF. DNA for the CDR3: TGTGCCAGCAGTTCTAGCGGCCCCCCAGATACGCAGTATTTT.

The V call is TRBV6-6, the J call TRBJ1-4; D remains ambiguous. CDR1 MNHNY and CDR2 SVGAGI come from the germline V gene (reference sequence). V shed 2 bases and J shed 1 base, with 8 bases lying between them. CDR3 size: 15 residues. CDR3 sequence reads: CASSYVPGTNEKLFF. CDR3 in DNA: TGTGCCAGCAGTTACGTTCCGGGAACTAATGAAAAACTGTTTTTT.

The CDR3 loop reads CASSPPGTSGYNEQFF. The CDR3 coding sequence is TGTGCCAGTAGTCCCCCCGGGACTAGCGGGTACAATGAGCAGTTCTTC. This chain links TRBV19 with TRBJ2-1; 12 bases fit TRBD2. The germline V gene encodes CDR1 LNHDA and CDR2 SQIVND (reference sequence). The CDR3 covers 16 residues. The V segment lost 5 bases and the J segment 4 bases; nucleotides outside the gene matches: 6.

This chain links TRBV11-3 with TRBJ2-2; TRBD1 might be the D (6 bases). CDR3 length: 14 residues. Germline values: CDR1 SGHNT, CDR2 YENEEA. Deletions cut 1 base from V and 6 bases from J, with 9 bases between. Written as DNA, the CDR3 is TGTGCCAGCAGCTTAGTCAGGGGATCCGGGGAGCTGTTTTTT. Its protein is CASSLVRGSGELFF.

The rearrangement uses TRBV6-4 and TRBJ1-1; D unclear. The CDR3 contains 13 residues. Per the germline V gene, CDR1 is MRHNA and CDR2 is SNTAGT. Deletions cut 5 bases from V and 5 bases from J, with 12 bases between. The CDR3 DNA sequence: TGTGCCAGCAGTCTTGACCTGAGAACTGAAGCTTTCTTT. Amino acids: CASSLDLRTEAFF.

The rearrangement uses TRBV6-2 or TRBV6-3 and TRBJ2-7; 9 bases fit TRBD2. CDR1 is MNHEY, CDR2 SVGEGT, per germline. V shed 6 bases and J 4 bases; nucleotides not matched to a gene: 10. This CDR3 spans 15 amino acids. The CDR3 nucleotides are TGTGCCAGCAGCCCCCGGGGTAGCGGGAGTTACGAGCAGTACTTC. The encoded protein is CASSPRGSGSYEQYF.

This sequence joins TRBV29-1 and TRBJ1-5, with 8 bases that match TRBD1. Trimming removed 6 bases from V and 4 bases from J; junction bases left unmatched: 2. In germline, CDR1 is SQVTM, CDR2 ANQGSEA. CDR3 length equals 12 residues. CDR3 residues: CSVGQGNQPQHF. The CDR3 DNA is TGCAGCGTCGGACAGGGTAATCAGCCCCAGCATTTT.

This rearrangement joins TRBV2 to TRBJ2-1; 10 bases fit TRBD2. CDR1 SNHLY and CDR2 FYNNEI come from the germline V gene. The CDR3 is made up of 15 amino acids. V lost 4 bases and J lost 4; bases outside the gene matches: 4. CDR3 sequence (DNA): TGTGCCAGCAGTGTATGGACTAGCGGATACAATGAGCAGTTCTTC. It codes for CASSVWTSGYNEQFF.

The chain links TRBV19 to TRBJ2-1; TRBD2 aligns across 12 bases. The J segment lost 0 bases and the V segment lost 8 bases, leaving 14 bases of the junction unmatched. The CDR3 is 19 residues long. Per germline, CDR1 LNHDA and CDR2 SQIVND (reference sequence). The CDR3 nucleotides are TGTGCCAGTGGAGACCTGGGACTAGCGGGTCGGAGCTCCTACAATGAGCAGTTCTTC. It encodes CASGDLGLAGRSSYNEQFF.

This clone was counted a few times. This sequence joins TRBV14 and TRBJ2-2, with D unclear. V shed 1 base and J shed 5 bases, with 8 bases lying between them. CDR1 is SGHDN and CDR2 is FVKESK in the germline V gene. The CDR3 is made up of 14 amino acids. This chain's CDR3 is CASSQGIQTGELFF. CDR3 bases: TGTGCCAGCAGCCAAGGAATACAGACCGGGGAGCTGTTTTTT.

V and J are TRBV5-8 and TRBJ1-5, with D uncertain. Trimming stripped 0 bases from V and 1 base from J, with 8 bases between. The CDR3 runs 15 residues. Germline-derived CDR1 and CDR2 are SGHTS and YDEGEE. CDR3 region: CASSLEGTSNQPQHF. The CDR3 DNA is TGTGCCAGCAGCTTGGAGGGAACCAGCAATCAGCCCCAGCATTTT.

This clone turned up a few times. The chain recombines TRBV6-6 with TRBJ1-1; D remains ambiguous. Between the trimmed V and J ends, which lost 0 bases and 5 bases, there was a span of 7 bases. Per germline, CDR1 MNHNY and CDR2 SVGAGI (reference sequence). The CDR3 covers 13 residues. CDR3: CASSYSFQTEAFF. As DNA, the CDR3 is TGTGCCAGCAGTTACTCGTTCCAGACTGAAGCTTTCTTT.

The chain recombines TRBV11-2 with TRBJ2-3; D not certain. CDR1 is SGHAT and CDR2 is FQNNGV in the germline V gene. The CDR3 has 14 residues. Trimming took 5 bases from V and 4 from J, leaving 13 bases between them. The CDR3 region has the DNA TGTGCCAGCAGCGCTCAGATCGGATCAGATACGCAGTATTTT. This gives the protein CASSAQIGSDTQYF.

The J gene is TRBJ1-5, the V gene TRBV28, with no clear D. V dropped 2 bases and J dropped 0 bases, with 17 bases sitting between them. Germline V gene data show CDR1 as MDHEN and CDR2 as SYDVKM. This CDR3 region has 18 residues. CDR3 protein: CASSLAQLGWDSNQPQHF. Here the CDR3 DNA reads TGTGCCAGCAGTTTAGCCCAATTGGGGTGGGATAGCAATCAGCCCCAGCATTTT. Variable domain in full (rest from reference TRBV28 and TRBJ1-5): DVKVTQSSRYLVKRTGEKVFLECVQDMDHENMFWYRQDPGLGLRLIYFSYDVKMKEKGDIPEGYSVSREKKERFSLILESASTNQTSMYLCASSLAQLGWDSNQPQHFGDGTRLSIL.

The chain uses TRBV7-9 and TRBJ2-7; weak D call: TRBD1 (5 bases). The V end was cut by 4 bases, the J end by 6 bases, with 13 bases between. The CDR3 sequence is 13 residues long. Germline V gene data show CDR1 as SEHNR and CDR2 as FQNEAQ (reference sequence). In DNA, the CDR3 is TGTGCCAGCAGCTCCGACCAGGGTCGCGAGCAGTACGTC. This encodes CASSSDQGREQYV.

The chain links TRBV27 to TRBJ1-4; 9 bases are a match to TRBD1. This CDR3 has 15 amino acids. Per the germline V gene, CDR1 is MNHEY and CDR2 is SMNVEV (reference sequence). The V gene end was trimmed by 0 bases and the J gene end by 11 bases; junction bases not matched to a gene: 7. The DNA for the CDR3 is TGTGCCAGCAGTTTATCGGGACAGGGTAATCTGAAACTGTTTTTT. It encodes CASSLSGQGNLKLFF.

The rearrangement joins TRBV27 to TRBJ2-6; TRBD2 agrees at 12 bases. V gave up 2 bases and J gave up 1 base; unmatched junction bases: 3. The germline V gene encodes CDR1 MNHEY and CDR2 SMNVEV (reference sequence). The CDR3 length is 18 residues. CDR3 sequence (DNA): TGTGCCAGCAGTTTACTAGCGGGAGGGCCGTCTGGGGCCAACGTCCTGACTTTC. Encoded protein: CASSLLAGGPSGANVLTF.

CDR3 DNA: TGTGCCAGCAGCGCCAACTATAATTCACCCCTCCACTTT. It translates to CASSANYNSPLHF. V is TRBV11-2 and J is TRBJ1-6; no firm D call. CDR1 and CDR2 (germline): SGHAT, FQNNGV. Trimming took 5 bases from V and 3 from J, leaving 5 bases between them. The CDR3 spans 13 residues. The full variable domain, rest sourced from reference TRBV11-2 and TRBJ1-6, is EAGVAQSPRYKIIEKRQSVAFWCNPISGHATLYWYQQILGQGPKLLIQFQNNGVVDDSQLPKDRFSAERLKGVDSTLKIQPAKLEDSAVYLCASSANYNSPLHFGNGTRLTVT.

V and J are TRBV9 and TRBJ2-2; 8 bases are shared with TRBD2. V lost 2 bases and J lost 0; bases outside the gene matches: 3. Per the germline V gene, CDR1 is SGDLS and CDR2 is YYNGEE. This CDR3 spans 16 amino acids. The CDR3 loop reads CASSVGGGTNTGELFF. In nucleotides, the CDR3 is TGTGCCAGCAGCGTGGGCGGGGGGACGAACACCGGGGAGCTGTTTTTT.

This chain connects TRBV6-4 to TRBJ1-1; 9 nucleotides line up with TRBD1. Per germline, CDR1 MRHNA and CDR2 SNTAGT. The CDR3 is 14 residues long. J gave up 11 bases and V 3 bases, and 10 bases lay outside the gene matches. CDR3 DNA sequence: TGTGCCAGCAGTGAGCTGGACAGGGGTGCGCCGGCTTTCTTT. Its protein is CASSELDRGAPAFF.

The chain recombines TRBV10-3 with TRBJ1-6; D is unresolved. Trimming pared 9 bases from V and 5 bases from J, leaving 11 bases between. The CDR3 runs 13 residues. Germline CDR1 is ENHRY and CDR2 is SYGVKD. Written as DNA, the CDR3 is TGTGCCATAGCCCAGAATAATAATTCACCCCTCCACTTT. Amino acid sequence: CAIAQNNNSPLHF.

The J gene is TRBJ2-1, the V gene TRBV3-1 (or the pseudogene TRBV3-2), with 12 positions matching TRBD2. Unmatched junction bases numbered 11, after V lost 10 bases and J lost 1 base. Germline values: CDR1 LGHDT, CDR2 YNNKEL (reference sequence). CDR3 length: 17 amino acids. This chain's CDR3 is CATSGGLAGQSYNEQFF. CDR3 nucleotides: TGTGCCACCTCAGGGGGACTAGCGGGCCAATCCTACAATGAGCAGTTCTTC.

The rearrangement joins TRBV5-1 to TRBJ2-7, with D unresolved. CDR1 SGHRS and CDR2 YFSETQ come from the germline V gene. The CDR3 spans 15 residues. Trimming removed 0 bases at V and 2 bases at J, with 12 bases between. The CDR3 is CASSLGSVQAYEQYF. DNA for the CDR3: TGCGCCAGCAGCTTGGGGTCTGTACAAGCCTACGAGCAGTACTTC.

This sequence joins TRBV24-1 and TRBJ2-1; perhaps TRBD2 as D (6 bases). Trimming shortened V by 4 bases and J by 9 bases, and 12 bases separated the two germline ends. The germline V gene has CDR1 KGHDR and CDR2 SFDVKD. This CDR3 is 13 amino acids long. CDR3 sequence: CATSEAGRSEQFF. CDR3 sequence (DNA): TGTGCCACCAGTGAGGCAGGGAGGAGTGAGCAGTTCTTC.

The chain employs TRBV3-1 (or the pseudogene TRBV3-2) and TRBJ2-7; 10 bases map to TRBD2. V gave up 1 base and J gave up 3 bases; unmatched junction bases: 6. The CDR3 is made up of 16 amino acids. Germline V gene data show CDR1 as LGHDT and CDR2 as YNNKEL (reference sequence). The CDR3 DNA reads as TGTGCCAGCAGCCAAGGACGGACTAGCGGACACTACGAGCAGTACGTC. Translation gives CASSQGRTSGHYEQYV.

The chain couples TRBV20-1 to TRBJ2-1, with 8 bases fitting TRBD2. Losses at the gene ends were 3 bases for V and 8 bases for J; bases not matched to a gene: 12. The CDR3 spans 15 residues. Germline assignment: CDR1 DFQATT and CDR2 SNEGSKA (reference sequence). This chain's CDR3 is CSASPGAGAGDEQFF. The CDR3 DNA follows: TGCAGTGCTAGTCCGGGAGCGGGAGCAGGGGATGAGCAGTTCTTC.